This T cell receptor beta chain was sequenced in a study of technical replicates of blood from a handful of donors. V gave up 0 bases and J gave up 5 bases; unmatched junction bases: 11. The CDR3 runs 18 residues. Germline loops: CDR1 SGHDT, CDR2 YYEEEE. Sequencing used immunoSEQ multiplex PCR; TCRdb keeps in-frame clones, though not all of them. The table records some 68,000 clones, 95% of them present only once. The specimen was T cells isolated from PBMCs. This chain uses TRBV5-6 with TRBJ2-7; 13 nucleotides align to TRBD2. The TCR sequence derives from a human donor in good health. The CDR3 loop reads CASSLAVGLAGEGHEQYF. CDR3 nucleotides: TGTGCCAGCAGCTTGGCCGTAGGACTAGCGGGAGAGGGCCACGAGCAGTACTTC.